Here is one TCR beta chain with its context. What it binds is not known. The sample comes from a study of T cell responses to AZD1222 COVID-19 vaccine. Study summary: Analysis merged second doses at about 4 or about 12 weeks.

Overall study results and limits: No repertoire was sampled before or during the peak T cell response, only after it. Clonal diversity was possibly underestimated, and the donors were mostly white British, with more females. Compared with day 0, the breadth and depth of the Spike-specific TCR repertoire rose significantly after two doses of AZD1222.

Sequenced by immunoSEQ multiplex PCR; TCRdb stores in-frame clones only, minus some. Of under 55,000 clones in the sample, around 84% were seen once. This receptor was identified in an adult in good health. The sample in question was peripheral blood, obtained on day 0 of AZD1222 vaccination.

This CDR3 is CASSPTPGGEGDEQFF. DNA for the CDR3: TGTGCCAGCAGTCCAACCCCCGGCGGGGAGGGCGATGAGCAGTTCTTC. The rearrangement joins TRBV2 to TRBJ2-1, with 7 nucleotides matching TRBD2. The length of the CDR3 is 16 residues. V was clipped by 5 bases and J by 8 bases; unmatched bases: 15. Germline loops: CDR1 SNHLY, CDR2 FYNNEI.